These T cell receptor beta chains were read from a single sample in a study of T cells in Graves' hyperthyroidism and ophthalmopathy. TCRdb itself ran the multiplex PCR reads through MiXCR, one entry per CDR3 protein. The data hold more than 40,000 distinct CDR3 sequences, with over 45% observed a single time. Sequencing was done on a sample of peripheral blood or thyroid tissue (not recorded which). These receptor sequences come from a woman aged 45-60 years with Graves' hyperthyroidism. Each CDR3 is given with its conserved first and last residue. The order of the fields is V gene, J gene, D gene, clone size, CDR3 protein, CDR3 DNA. A D gene is named only where the DNA matches it firmly. Part of the rows lack a size; the others show once, few, many or a class for expanded clones.

TRBV7-9	TRBJ2-7	-	-	CASSLVGAEQYF	TGTGCCAGCAGCTTAGTAGGGGCCGAGCAGTACTTC
TRBV14	TRBJ2-2	TRBD2	once	CASSPRTSGSRELFF	TGTGCCAGCAGCCCCCGGACTAGCGGGAGTAGGGAGCTGTTTTTT
TRBV9	TRBJ1-5	TRBD1	many	CASSVSDRGNQPQHF	TGTGCCAGCAGCGTAAGCGACAGGGGCAATCAGCCCCAGCATTTT
TRBV7-9	TRBJ1-3	TRBD1	-	CASRQGTNTIYF	TGTGCCAGCAGACAGGGGACAAACACCATATATTTT
TRBV7-3	TRBJ2-7	TRBD1	-	CASGRDRAYYEQYF	TGTGCCAGCGGGCGGGACAGGGCATACTACGAGCAGTACTTC
TRBV7-9	TRBJ1-2	TRBD1	once	CASSLGGQGDYGYTF	TGTGCCAGCAGCTTAGGGGGACAGGGAGACTATGGCTACACCTTC
TRBV9	TRBJ2-5	TRBD2	many	CASSVGLAGARETQYF	TGTGCCAGCAGCGTAGGGCTAGCGGGAGCACGGGAGACCCAGTACTTC
TRBV7-2	TRBJ1-1	TRBD1	-	CASSAQLTGRVLNTEAFF	TGTGCCAGCAGCGCCCAGCTGACAGGGAGGGTCTTGAACACTGAAGCTTTCTTT
TRBV30	TRBJ1-2	TRBD1	many	CAWSSGTGLYGYTF	TGTGCCTGGAGTTCCGGGACAGGGCTCTATGGCTACACCTTC
TRBV4-2	TRBJ1-1	-	many	CASSQDQRGESTEAFF	TGTGCCAGCAGCCAAGATCAAAGGGGCGAATCGACTGAAGCTTTCTTT
TRBV4-3	TRBJ2-7	-	once	CASSQERGYEQYF	TGCGCCAGCAGCCAAGAGAGGGGATACGAGCAGTACTTC
TRBV2	TRBJ1-4	TRBD1	-	CASHVTGQGVWRNGEKLFF	TGTGCCAGCCATGTAACAGGACAGGGAGTCTGGCGTAATGGTGAAAAACTGTTTTTT
TRBV10-3	TRBJ2-5	-	medium-sized	CAISESSVSLGETQYF	TGTGCCATCAGTGAGTCATCGGTCTCCCTCGGAGAGACCCAGTACTTC
TRBV20-1	TRBJ1-1	-	medium-sized	CSARVRVGSTEAFF	TGCAGTGCTAGAGTCAGGGTTGGGAGCACTGAAGCTTTCTTT
TRBV10-3	TRBJ1-5	TRBD1	-	CAIRAAGGEQPQHF	TGTGCCATCAGGGCCGCAGGGGGCGAACAGCCCCAGCATTTT
TRBV5-1	TRBJ2-6	-	many	CASSFGQRPSGANVLTF	TGCGCCAGCAGCTTCGGACAGCGCCCCTCTGGGGCCAACGTCCTGACTTTC
TRBV20-1	TRBJ2-5	-	-	CSARDRGTLTSLEAQYF	TGCAGTGCTAGAGATCGCGGGACCTTAACGTCGTTGGAGGCCCAGTACTTC
TRBV7-9	TRBJ2-7	-	once	CASSQDQQAGYEQYF	TGCGCCAGCAGCCAAGACCAACAGGCGGGGTACGAGCAGTACTTC
TRBV4-1	TRBJ2-7	TRBD2	-	CASSQALAGVAIEQYF	TGCGCCAGCAGCCAAGCCCTAGCGGGAGTTGCGATCGAGCAGTACTTC
TRBV20-1	TRBJ2-4	-	-	CSARGGGGKNIQYF	TGCAGTGCTAGAGGTGGGGGTGGCAAAAACATTCAGTACTTC
TRBV2	TRBJ1-5	-	-	CASIQGFGQPQHF	TGTGCCAGCATTCAGGGGTTTGGGCAGCCCCAGCATTTT
TRBV7-8	TRBJ2-7	-	-	CASSPPGAPSYEQYF	TGTGCCAGCAGCCCCCCGGGGGCCCCCTCCTACGAGCAGTACTTC
TRBV7-8	TRBJ2-5	-	-	CASSPRDEETQYF	TGTGCCAGCAGCCCGCGGGACGAGGAGACCCAGTACTTC
TRBV7-2	TRBJ1-5	-	-	CASSSKGGFFTQPQHF	TGTGCCAGCAGCTCCAAAGGGGGATTTTTCACCCAGCCCCAGCATTTT
TRBV12-3/TRBV12-4	TRBJ1-6	-	-	CASSLQLLPLHF	TGTGCCAGCAGTTTACAACTCCTCCCCCTCCACTTT
TRBV11-1	TRBJ1-2	-	-	CASTRQLAYGYTF	TGTGCCAGCACCCGACAGTTAGCCTATGGCTACACCTTC
TRBV2	TRBJ2-7	TRBD2	once	CASTLERDSYEQYF	TGTGCCAGCACCCTCGAGCGGGACTCCTACGAGCAGTACTTC
TRBV7-3	TRBJ2-5	-	-	CASSPQYF	TGTGCCAGCAGCCCCCAGTACTTC
TRBV10-1	TRBJ2-3	TRBD1	many	CASSDTTGATDTQYF	TGCGCCAGCAGTGATACGACAGGGGCAACAGATACGCAGTATTTT
TRBV10-3	TRBJ1-3	TRBD1	-	CAISDGQGNTIYF	TGTGCCATCAGCGACGGACAGGGGAACACCATATATTTT
TRBV6-5	TRBJ2-2	TRBD1	many	CASSFSGTGGFGELFF	TGTGCCAGCAGTTTCTCCGGGACAGGGGGCTTCGGGGAGCTGTTTTTT
TRBV20-1	TRBJ1-5	-	-	CGARKGGSQPQHF	TGCGGTGCTAGAAAGGGGGGCAGTCAGCCCCAGCATTTT
TRBV29-1	TRBJ2-7	TRBD2	few	CSFRGRVTDEQYF	TGCAGCTTCCGGGGGAGGGTAACGGACGAGCAGTACTTC
TRBV24-1	TRBJ2-2	TRBD1	many	CATSESQQGTGELFF	TGTGCCACCAGTGAATCACAACAGGGGACCGGGGAGCTGTTTTTT
TRBV7-2	TRBJ2-7	TRBD1	-	CASSSGPAQGVYEQYF	TGTGCCAGCAGTTCAGGACCCGCCCAGGGGGTCTACGAGCAGTACTTC
TRBV10-3	TRBJ1-6	-	-	CAISARDQGGNSPLHF	TGTGCCATCAGTGCTAGAGATCAGGGTGGCAATTCACCCCTCCACTTT
TRBV6-1	TRBJ2-5	TRBD1	once	CASSRTGGYQETQYF	TGTGCCAGCAGCCGGACAGGGGGATACCAAGAGACCCAGTACTTC
TRBV12-3/TRBV12-4	TRBJ1-4	-	-	CASSSYSNEKLFF	TGTGCCAGCAGTTCGTACAGTAATGAAAAACTGTTTTTT
TRBV6-1	TRBJ1-5	TRBD1	many	CASKQGNIQPQHF	TGTGCCAGCAAACAGGGGAATATACAGCCCCAGCATTTT
TRBV25-1	TRBJ2-7	TRBD2	-	CASSATTSGIDEQYF	TGTGCCAGCAGTGCAACTACTAGCGGGATCGACGAGCAGTACTTC
TRBV10-3	TRBJ2-2	-	-	CATVASGELFF	TGTGCCACCGTAGCTAGCGGGGAGCTGTTTTTT
TRBV9	TRBJ1-2	TRBD1	many	CASSVGGGDYGYTF	TGTGCCAGCAGCGTAGGAGGGGGCGACTATGGCTACACCTTC
TRBV6-5	TRBJ2-7	TRBD1	many	CASSLGDRVMWEQYF	TGTGCCAGCAGTTTAGGGGACAGGGTGATGTGGGAGCAGTACTTC
TRBV7-9	TRBJ2-6	-	-	CASSLGEAGANVLTF	TGTGCCAGCAGCTTGGGGGAGGCGGGGGCCAACGTCCTGACTTTC
TRBV7-2	TRBJ1-6	TRBD1	many	CASSTGDGSPLHF	TGTGCCAGCAGCACAGGGGATGGGTCACCCCTCCACTTT